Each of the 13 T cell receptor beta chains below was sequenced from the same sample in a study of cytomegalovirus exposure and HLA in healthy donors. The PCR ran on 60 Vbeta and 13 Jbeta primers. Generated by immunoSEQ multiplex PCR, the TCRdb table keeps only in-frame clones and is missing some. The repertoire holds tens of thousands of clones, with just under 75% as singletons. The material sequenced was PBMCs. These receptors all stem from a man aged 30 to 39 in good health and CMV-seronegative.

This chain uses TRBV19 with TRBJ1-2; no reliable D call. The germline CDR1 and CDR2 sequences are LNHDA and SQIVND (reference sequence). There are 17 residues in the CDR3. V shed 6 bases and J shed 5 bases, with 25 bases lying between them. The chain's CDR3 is CASSPPRGPKNPYGYTF. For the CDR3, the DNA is TGTGCCAGTAGCCCACCTCGTGGGCCCAAGAACCCATATGGCTACACCTTC.

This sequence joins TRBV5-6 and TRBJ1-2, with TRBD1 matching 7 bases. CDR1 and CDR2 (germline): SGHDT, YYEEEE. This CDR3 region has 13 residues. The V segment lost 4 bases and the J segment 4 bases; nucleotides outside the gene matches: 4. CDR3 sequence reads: CASSMTGSYGYTF. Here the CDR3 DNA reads TGTGCCAGCAGCATGACAGGGAGCTATGGCTACACCTTC.

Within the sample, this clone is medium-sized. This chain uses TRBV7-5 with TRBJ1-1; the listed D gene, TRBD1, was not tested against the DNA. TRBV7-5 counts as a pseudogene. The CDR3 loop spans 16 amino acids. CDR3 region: CARSLDRSGQGVKAFF. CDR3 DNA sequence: TGTGCCAGAAGCTTAGATCGATCGGGCCAGGGGGTGAAGGCTTTCTTT.

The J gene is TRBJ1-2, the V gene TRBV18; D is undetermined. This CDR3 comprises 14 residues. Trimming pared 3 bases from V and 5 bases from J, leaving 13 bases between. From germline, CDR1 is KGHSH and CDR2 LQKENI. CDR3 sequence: CASSPLEGRYGYTF. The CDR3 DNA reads TGTGCCAGCTCACCCTTGGAGGGTCGGTATGGCTACACCTTC.

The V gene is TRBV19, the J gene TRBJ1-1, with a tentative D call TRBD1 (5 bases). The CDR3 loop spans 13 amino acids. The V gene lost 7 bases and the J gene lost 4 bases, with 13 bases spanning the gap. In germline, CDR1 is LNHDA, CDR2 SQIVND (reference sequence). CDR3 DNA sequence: TGTGCCAGTAACCCCCGGGGGAGCACTGAAGCTTTCTTT. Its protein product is CASNPRGSTEAFF.

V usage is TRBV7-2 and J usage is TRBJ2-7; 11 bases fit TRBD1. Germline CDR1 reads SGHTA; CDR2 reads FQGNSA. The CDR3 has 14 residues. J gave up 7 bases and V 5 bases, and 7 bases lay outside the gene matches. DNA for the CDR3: TGTGCCAGCAGCCAAGGACAGGGGGCTGGAGAGCAGTACTTC. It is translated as CASSQGQGAGEQYF.

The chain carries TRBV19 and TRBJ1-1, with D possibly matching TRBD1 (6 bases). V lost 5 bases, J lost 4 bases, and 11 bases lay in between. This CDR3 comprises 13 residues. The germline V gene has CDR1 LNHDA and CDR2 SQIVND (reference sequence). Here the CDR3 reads CASSDYRATEAFF. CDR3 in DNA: TGTGCCAGTAGTGATTACAGGGCCACTGAAGCTTTCTTT. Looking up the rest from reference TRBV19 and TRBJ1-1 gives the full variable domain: DGGITQSPKYLFRKEGQNVTLSCEQNLNHDAMYWYRQDPGQGLRLIYYSQIVNDFQKGDIAEGYSVSREKKESFPLTVTSAQKNPTAFYLCASSDYRATEAFFGQGTRLTVV.

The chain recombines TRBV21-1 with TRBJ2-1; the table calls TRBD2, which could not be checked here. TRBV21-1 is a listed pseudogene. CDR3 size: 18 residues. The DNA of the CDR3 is TGTGCCAGCAGCAAAGGGACTCCGGCGGCACCTCTCTACAATGAGCAGTTCTTC. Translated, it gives CASSKGTPAAPLYNEQFF.

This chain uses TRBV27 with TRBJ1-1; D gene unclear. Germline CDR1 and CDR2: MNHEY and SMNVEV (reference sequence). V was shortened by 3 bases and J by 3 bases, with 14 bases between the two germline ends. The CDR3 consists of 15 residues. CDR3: CASSFRERRDTEAFF. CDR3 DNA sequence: TGTGCCAGCAGTTTCCGTGAGAGGAGGGACACTGAAGCTTTCTTT.

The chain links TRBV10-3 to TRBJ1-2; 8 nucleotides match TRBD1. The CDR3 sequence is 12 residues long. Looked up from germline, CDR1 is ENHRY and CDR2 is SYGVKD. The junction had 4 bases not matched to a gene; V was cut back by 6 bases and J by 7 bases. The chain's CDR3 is CAISWDRSGYTF. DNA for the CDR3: TGTGCCATCAGCTGGGACAGGAGTGGCTACACCTTC.

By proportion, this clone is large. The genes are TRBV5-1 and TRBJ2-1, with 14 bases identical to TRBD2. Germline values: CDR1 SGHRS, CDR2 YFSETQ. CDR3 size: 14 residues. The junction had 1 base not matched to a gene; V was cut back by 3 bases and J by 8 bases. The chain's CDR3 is CASSWTSGRYEQFF. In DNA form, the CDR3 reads TGCGCCAGCAGCTGGACTAGCGGGAGGTATGAGCAGTTCTTC.

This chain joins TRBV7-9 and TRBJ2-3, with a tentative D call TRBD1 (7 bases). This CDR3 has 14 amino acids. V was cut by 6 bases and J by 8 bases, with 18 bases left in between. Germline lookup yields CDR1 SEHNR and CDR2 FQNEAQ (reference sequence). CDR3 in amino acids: CASRDAEGAGTQYF. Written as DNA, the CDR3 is TGTGCCAGCAGAGACGCGGAGGGGGCGGGTACGCAGTATTTT.

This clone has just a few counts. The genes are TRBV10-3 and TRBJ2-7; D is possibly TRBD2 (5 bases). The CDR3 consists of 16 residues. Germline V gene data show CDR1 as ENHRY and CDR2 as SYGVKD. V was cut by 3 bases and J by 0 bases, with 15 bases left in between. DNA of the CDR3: TGTGCCATCAGTGAACCCGGGGTTGGGGTCTCCTACGAGCAGTACTTC. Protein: CAISEPGVGVSYEQYF.